A single sample is the source of the 2 T cell receptor beta chains below, sequenced in a study of shared clonotypes between healthy human individuals (dated by TCRdb to 2020 to 2022). To prepare the library, the immunoSEQ multiplex PCR assay was applied. TCRdb's version of the immuneACCESS table is confined to in-frame rearrangements and falls short of the full clone set. An unresolved V gene accounts for under half of the shortfall where checked; the remainder is of unknown origin. The sample yields fewer than 400,000 clones; 74% were counted once. The ten largest clones add up to around a tenth of the sample. The sequencing input was memory CD4+ T cells sorted from blood. The cell subset or site label corresponds to: CD45RA-negative fraction. The source is a man aged 30-40 years in good health.

This clone has a single count. The genes are TRBV5-4 and TRBJ1-4; the D gene is possibly TRBD1 (6 bases). Germline V lookup: CDR1 SGHNT, CDR2 YYREEE (reference sequence). This CDR3 contains 16 residues. Deletions cut 4 bases from V and 0 bases from J, with 13 bases between. Here the CDR3 DNA reads TGTGCCAGCAGCGCGGGGACAACCTCAACTAATGAAAAACTGTTTTTT. It translates to CASSAGTTSTNEKLFF.

The V gene is TRBV10-3, the J gene TRBJ2-1, with 14 bases that match TRBD2. Germline CDR1 reads ENHRY; CDR2 reads SYGVKD. The CDR3 sequence is 14 residues long. Germline trimming cut 6 bases from V and 10 bases from J; bases unmatched to any gene: 5. CDR3 sequence reads: CAIRGLAGVGEQFF. The CDR3 nucleotides read TGTGCCATCAGGGGACTAGCGGGAGTCGGGGAGCAGTTCTTC.